The rows below give T cell receptor beta chains drawn from one sample of a study of Graves' ophthalmopathy and Graves' hyperthyroidism. TCRdb fed the multiplex PCR reads into MiXCR, producing one record per CDR3 protein. The profile shows around 1,200,000 distinct CDR3 sequences, about 40% of them singletons. The sequencing input was peripheral blood or thyroid tissue (not recorded which). These receptors came from an adult man with Graves' hyperthyroidism. Both conserved end residues are part of each CDR3. D genes are given only for firm matches. Not all rows give a size; the values are once, few, many and, for expanded clones, a class.

TRBV29-1	TRBD1	13	-	TRBJ1-1	CSVEGRGLTEAFF	TGCAGCGTTGAGGGCAGGGGGCTCACTGAAGCTTTCTTT
TRBV6-5	-	15	few	TRBJ2-2	CASSYPSGNTGELFF	TGTGCCAGCAGTTACCCAAGCGGAAACACCGGGGAGCTGTTTTTT
TRBV20-1	-	14	-	TRBJ2-5	CSVLVPGTVETRYF	TGCAGTGTCTTGGTTCCGGGGACCGTGGAGACCCGGTACTTC
TRBV20-1	TRBD1	14	many	TRBJ1-1	CSDSQGTGALVAFF	TGCAGTGATAGTCAGGGGACAGGGGCTCTCGTGGCTTTCTTT
TRBV20-1	TRBD1	14	many	TRBJ1-4	CSARTGTGFEKLFF	TGCAGTGCTAGAACCGGGACAGGTTTTGAAAAACTGTTTTTT
TRBV20-1	TRBD1	13	-	TRBJ2-5	CSADGTAAETQYF	TGCAGTGCTGATGGGACAGCCGCCGAGACCCAGTACTTC
TRBV19	-	15	-	TRBJ1-1	CAGSIRSRLHTEAFF	TGTGCCGGTAGTATACGATCCCGCTTACACACTGAAGCTTTCTTT
TRBV9	-	13	-	TRBJ2-7	CASSREGGYEQYF	TGTGCCAGCAGCCGCGAGGGGGGGTACGAGCAGTACTTC
TRBV4-3	-	12	-	TRBJ2-3	CASSQHLDTQYF	TGCGCCAGCAGCCAACACCTAGATACGCAGTATTTT
TRBV29-1	-	16	many	TRBJ1-1	CSVVPLTRGAVTEAFF	TGCAGCGTTGTGCCGTTGACGCGGGGGGCCGTCACTGAAGCTTTCTTT
TRBV11-2	-	15	-	TRBJ1-2	CASSPLGARGYGYTF	TGTGCCAGCAGTCCACTTGGGGCTCGGGGCTATGGCTACACCTTC
TRBV20-1	TRBD2	18	-	TRBJ2-5	CSARDLASGGVGGETQYF	TGCAGTGCTAGAGATCTAGCCAGCGGGGGCGTAGGGGGAGAGACCCAGTACTTC
TRBV7-9	-	16	few	TRBJ2-7	CASTGRGSAGRYEQYF	TGTGCCAGCACCGGACGGGGTTCGGCAGGGCGATACGAGCAGTACTTC
TRBV12-5	-	14	-	TRBJ1-6	CARESRGYNSPLHF	TGTGCTAGAGAATCCCGAGGGTATAATTCACCCCTCCACTTT
TRBV10-3	-	15	many	TRBJ2-7	CAISEGLGRSYEQYF	TGTGCCATCAGTGAGGGGCTCGGCAGGTCCTACGAGCAGTACTTC
TRBV29-1	-	14	-	TRBJ2-5	CSFARDSPWETQYF	TGCAGCTTCGCCCGGGACTCCCCCTGGGAGACCCAGTACTTC
TRBV29-1	-	11	many	TRBJ1-1	CSVVRGTEAFF	TGCAGCGTTGTAAGGGGCACTGAAGCTTTCTTT
TRBV15	-	13	once	TRBJ2-5	CATSRDLEGTQYF	TGTGCCACCAGCAGAGATCTGGAGGGGACCCAGTACTTC
TRBV9	-	13	-	TRBJ1-2	CASSATDVYGYTF	TGTGCCAGCAGCGCCACGGACGTCTATGGCTACACCTTC
TRBV12-3/TRBV12-4	-	12	many	TRBJ1-5	CASSLPNGPQHF	TGTGCCAGCAGCCTTCCTAACGGGCCCCAGCATTTT
TRBV19	-	16	many	TRBJ1-3	CASTVTGMSSGNTIYF	TGTGCCAGTACCGTTACAGGGATGAGCTCTGGAAACACCATATATTTT
TRBV14	-	15	many	TRBJ2-2	CASSQENTNTGELFF	TGTGCCAGCAGCCAAGAAAACACGAACACCGGGGAGCTGTTTTTT
TRBV14	-	11	many	TRBJ1-1	CASSQSTEAFF	TGTGCCAGCAGCCAGTCCACTGAAGCTTTCTTT
TRBV10-3	-	16	-	TRBJ1-3	CAIWGGQFSSGNTTYF	TGTGCCATTTGGGGAGGACAGTTCTCCTCTGGAAACACCACATATTTT
TRBV7-9	TRBD2	17	few	TRBJ2-7	CASSPGTSGTYSYEQYF	TGTGCCAGCAGCCCGGGGACTAGCGGGACCTACTCCTACGAGCAGTACTTC
TRBV29-1	-	13	-	TRBJ1-5	CSVEGDMLETQHF	TGCAGCGTTGAAGGGGACATGTTGGAGACCCAGCATTTT
TRBV7-9	-	14	-	TRBJ2-7	CASRLHNSPHEQYF	TGTGCCAGCAGACTCCATAATTCCCCCCACGAGCAGTACTTC
TRBV29-1	TRBD1	13	many	TRBJ2-7	CSVRTGEAYEQYF	TGCAGCGTGCGGACAGGGGAGGCCTACGAGCAGTACTTC
TRBV6-5	-	15	-	TRBJ1-1	CASSYSKPGNTGAFF	TGTGCCAGCAGTTACTCGAAGCCCGGGAACACTGGAGCTTTCTTT
TRBV7-9	-	15	many	TRBJ1-1	CASTSIGGPDTEAFF	TGTGCCAGCACCAGTATCGGGGGGCCGGACACTGAAGCTTTCTTT
TRBV27	-	17	-	TRBJ1-1	CASSLRLRGPLHTEVFF	TGTGCCAGCAGTTTAAGGCTTCGAGGGCCCCTACACACTGAAGTTTTCTTT
TRBV11-2	-	16	few	TRBJ1-5	CASSWDRGDNNQPQHF	TGTGCCAGCAGCTGGGACCGGGGTGATAACAATCAGCCCCAGCATTTT
TRBV19	-	11	-	TRBJ1-5	CASSTPAGQHF	TGTGCCAGTAGTACACCAGCGGGACAGCATTTT
TRBV9	TRBD1	15	-	TRBJ2-7	CASSAGTGAFYEQYF	TGTGCCAGCAGCGCCGGGACAGGAGCCTTTTACGAGCAGTACTTC
TRBV25-1	-	13	-	TRBJ1-2	CASSPSDGRGYTF	TGTGCCAGCAGCCCCAGTGACGGCCGGGGCTACACCTTC
TRBV5-5	TRBD1	15	many	TRBJ1-2	CASSLLGTGAYGYTF	TGTGCCAGCAGCTTGCTCGGGACAGGAGCCTATGGCTACACCTTC
TRBV9	-	15	-	TRBJ1-5	CASSDPRVGGQPQHF	TGTGCCAGCAGCGACCCAAGAGTCGGGGGGCAGCCCCAGCATTTT
TRBV28	-	12	few	TRBJ1-5	CASSLRSMAQHF	TGTGCCAGCAGTTTAAGGAGTATGGCCCAGCATTTT
TRBV2	TRBD1	18	once	TRBJ1-6	CASSELGQGNSYNSPLHF	TGTGCCAGCAGTGAATTGGGACAGGGGAACTCCTATAATTCACCCCTCCACTTT
TRBV10-3	TRBD1	16	many	TRBJ2-7	CAIGTGGSWVSYEQYF	TGTGCCATCGGGACAGGGGGGTCCTGGGTTTCCTACGAGCAGTACTTC
TRBV9	TRBD1	14	-	TRBJ1-4	CASSVGTADEKLFF	TGTGCCAGCAGCGTGGGGACAGCGGATGAAAAACTGTTTTTT
TRBV29-1	TRBD2	14	many	TRBJ2-7	CSVDAAGGPYEQYF	TGCAGCGTTGACGCGGCGGGAGGGCCCTACGAGCAGTACTTC
TRBV4-2	TRBD1	15	-	TRBJ2-7	CASSQETGQGYEQYF	TGTGCCAGCAGCCAAGAAACGGGACAGGGCTACGAGCAGTACTTC
TRBV11-2	TRBD2	15	few	TRBJ2-2	CASSFVGTNSGELFF	TGTGCCAGCAGCTTCGTCGGGACTAATTCCGGGGAGCTGTTTTTT
TRBV6-5	-	12	many	TRBJ2-6	CASISGANVLTF	TGTGCCAGCATTTCCGGGGCCAACGTCCTGACTTTC
TRBV28	-	14	few	TRBJ2-7	CASSFFRGQSEQYF	TGTGCCAGCAGTTTCTTCCGGGGGCAGTCCGAGCAGTACTTC
TRBV7-8	-	12	many	TRBJ1-5	CASSSVSQPQHF	TGTGCCAGCAGCTCTGTAAGTCAGCCCCAGCATTTT
TRBV20-1	-	12	-	TRBJ2-2	CSARNLVGELFF	TGCAGTGCTAGAAATTTAGTCGGGGAGCTGTTTTTT
TRBV14	TRBD1	13	many	TRBJ1-6	CASSRDSLSPLHF	TGTGCCAGCAGCCGGGACAGCCTTTCACCCCTCCACTTT
TRBV7-9	-	13	many	TRBJ1-2	CASRTGAAGGYTF	TGTGCCAGCAGGACAGGCGCGGCGGGCGGCTACACCTTC
TRBV20-1	TRBD1	14	few	TRBJ1-4	CSARGGTGGEKLFF	TGCAGTGCTAGGGGGGGGACAGGGGGCGAAAAACTGTTTTTT
TRBV11-2	-	13	-	TRBJ2-5	CASSRTPEETQYF	TGTGCCAGCAGCAGAACTCCCGAGGAGACCCAGTACTTC
TRBV7-3	-	19	few	TRBJ2-2	CASSKRVRQTPTSTGELFF	TGTGCCAGCAGCAAACGGGTGCGGCAGACCCCTACATCCACCGGGGAGCTGTTTTTT
TRBV6-5	TRBD1	15	few	TRBJ2-2	CASRHRGTDTGELFF	TGTGCCAGCAGACACAGGGGGACGGACACCGGGGAGCTGTTTTTT
TRBV2	TRBD1	16	many	TRBJ2-6	CAIWGQGLTGANVLTF	TGTGCCATATGGGGACAGGGGTTAACTGGGGCCAACGTCCTGACTTTC
TRBV7-2	TRBD1	14	many	TRBJ1-2	CASSQHQGAGGYTF	TGTGCCAGCAGCCAACATCAGGGGGCGGGTGGCTACACCTTC